This T cell receptor beta chain was profiled in a study of CD8 T cells in Susac syndrome. RNA in amounts of about 0.5 to 1 ug was reverse transcribed with random hexamers. TCRdb recomputed calls from the immunoSEQ multiplex PCR reads with MiXCR, one row per CDR3 protein. This table has about 60,000 distinct CDR3 sequences, about 92% appearing once. Sequencing targeted TCR beta in blood CD8+ and CD4+ T cells. The length of the CDR3 is 13 residues. Germline V gene sequence: CDR1 LNHDA, CDR2 SQIVND (reference sequence). V lost 3 bases to trimming and J lost 2 bases, with 8 bases between them. This sequence joins TRBV19 and TRBJ2-7; D is ambiguous. This receptor was taken from a human donor in good health. The sequenced sample consisted of CD8+ T cells from PBMCs. CDR3 nucleotides: TGTGCCAGTAGTATGGAGTGGCCCTACGAGCAGTACTTC. Translated, it gives CASSMEWPYEQYF.